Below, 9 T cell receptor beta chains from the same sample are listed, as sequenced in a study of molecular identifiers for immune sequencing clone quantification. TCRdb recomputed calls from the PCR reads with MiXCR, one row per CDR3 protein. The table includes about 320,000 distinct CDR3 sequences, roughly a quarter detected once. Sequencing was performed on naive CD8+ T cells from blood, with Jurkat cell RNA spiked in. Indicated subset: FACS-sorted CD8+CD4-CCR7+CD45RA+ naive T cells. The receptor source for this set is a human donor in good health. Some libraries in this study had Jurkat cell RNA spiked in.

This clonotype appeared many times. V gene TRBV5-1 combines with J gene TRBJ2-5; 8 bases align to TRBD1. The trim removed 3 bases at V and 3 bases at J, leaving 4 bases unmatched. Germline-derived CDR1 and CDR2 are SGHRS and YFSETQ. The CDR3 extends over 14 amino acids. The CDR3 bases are TGCGCCAGCAGCTCGGGACAGGTAGAAGAGACCCAGTACTTC. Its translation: CASSSGQVEETQYF. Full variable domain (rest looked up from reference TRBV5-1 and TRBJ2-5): KAGVTQTPRYLIKTRGQQVTLSCSPISGHRSVSWYQQTPGQGLQFLFEYFSETQRNKGNFPGRFSGRQFSNSRSEMNVSTLELGDSALYLCASSSGQVEETQYFGPGTRLLVL.

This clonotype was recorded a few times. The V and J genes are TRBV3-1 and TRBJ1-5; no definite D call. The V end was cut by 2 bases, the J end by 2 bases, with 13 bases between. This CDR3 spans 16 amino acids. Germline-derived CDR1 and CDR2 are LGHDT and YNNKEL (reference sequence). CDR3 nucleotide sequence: TGTGCCAGCAGCCAAAAACGGGGAGAGGGCAATCAGCCCCAGCATTTT. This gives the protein CASSQKRGEGNQPQHF.

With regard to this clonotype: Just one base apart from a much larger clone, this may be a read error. The CDR3 sequence: CASSPWTSGVYEQNF. In DNA form, the CDR3 reads TGTGCCAGCAGCCCCTGGACTAGCGGGGTATACGAGCAGAACTTC. V is TRBV7-9 and J is TRBJ2-7; 12 bases are shared with TRBD2. The CDR3 spans 15 residues. In germline, CDR1 is SEHNR, CDR2 FQNEAQ (reference sequence). Drawing the rest from reference TRBV7-9 and TRBJ2-7, the complete variable domain is DTGVSQNPRHKITKRGQNVTFRCDPISEHNRLYWYRQTLGQGPEFLTYFQNEAQLEKSRLLSDRFSAERPKGSFSTLEIQRTEQGDSAMYLCASSPWTSGVYEQNFGPGTRLTVT.

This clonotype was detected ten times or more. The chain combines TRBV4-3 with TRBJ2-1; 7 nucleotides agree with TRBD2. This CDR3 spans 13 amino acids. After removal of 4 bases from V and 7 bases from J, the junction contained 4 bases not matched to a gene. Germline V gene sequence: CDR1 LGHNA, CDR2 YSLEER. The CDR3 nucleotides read TGCGCCAGCAGCCGTCTAGCGGTTAATGAGCAGTTCTTC. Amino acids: CASSRLAVNEQFF.

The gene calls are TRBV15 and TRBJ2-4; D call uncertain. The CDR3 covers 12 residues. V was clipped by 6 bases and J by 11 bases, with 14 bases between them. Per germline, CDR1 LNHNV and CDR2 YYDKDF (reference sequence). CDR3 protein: CATRGSSLFQYF. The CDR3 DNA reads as TGTGCCACCAGAGGATCGAGTCTCTTTCAGTACTTC.

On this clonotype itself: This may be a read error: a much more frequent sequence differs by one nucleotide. Here the CDR3 DNA reads TGCAGCGTTGTACTAGCGGGGAACACAGCTACGCAGTATTTT. Protein sequence: CSVVLAGNTATQYF. This rearrangement joins TRBV29-1 to TRBJ2-3; 10 nucleotides match TRBD2. From germline, CDR1 is SQVTM and CDR2 ANQGSEA. CDR3 length: 14 residues.

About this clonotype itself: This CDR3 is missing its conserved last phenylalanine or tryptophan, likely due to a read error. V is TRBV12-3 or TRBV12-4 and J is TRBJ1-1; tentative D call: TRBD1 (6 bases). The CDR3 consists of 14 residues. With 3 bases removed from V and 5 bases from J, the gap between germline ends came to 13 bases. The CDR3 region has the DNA TGTGCCAGCAGTTTTGAGATGAGGGGGACTGAAGCTTTCCTT. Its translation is CASSFEMRGTEAFL.

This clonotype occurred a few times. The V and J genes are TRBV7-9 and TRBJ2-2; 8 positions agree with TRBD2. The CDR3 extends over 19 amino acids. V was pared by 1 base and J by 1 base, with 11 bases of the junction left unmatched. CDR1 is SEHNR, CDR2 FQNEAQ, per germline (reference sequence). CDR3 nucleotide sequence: TGTGCCAGCAGCTTAGTATACGTAGCGGGACCCGAGAACACCGGGGAGCTGTTTTTT. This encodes CASSLVYVAGPENTGELFF.

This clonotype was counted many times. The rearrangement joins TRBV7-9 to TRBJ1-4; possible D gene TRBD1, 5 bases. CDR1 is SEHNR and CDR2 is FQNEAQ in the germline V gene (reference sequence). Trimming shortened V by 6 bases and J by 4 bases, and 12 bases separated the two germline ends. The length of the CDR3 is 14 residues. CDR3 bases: TGTGCCAGCAGTCGGGCAGGGAGTAATGAAAAACTGTTTTTT. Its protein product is CASSRAGSNEKLFF.